Included here is one T cell receptor beta chain sequence, with context. No antigen is known for it. The sample comes from a study of cytomegalovirus exposure and HLA in healthy donors. Study-level findings and limits: Association of 15,000 to 20,000 TCR beta sequences with HLA alleles was found at 0.05 false discovery rate in a later analysis. CMV antigen specificity of a few CMV-associated chains was confirmed in vitro.

Germline CDR1 and CDR2: LNHNV and YYDKDF (reference sequence). The CDR3 is 17 amino acids. The J segment lost 2 bases and the V segment lost 1 base, leaving 9 bases of the junction unmatched. PCR primers comprised 60 Vbeta and 13 Jbeta primers. The repertoire was sequenced with immunoSEQ multiplex PCR; TCRdb's copy has only in-frame clones and lacks some. The sample is made up of around 130,000 clones, and the top ten hold 1.5% to 2% of it. What was sequenced was PBMCs. The rearrangement uses TRBV15 and TRBJ2-7; 9 bases line up with TRBD2. The sequence derives from a woman in her fifties or sixties in good health and CMV-seronegative. CDR3 residues: CATSRVASGNPAYEQYF. The CDR3 DNA follows: TGTGCCACCAGCAGAGTCGCTAGCGGGAACCCCGCCTACGAGCAGTACTTC.